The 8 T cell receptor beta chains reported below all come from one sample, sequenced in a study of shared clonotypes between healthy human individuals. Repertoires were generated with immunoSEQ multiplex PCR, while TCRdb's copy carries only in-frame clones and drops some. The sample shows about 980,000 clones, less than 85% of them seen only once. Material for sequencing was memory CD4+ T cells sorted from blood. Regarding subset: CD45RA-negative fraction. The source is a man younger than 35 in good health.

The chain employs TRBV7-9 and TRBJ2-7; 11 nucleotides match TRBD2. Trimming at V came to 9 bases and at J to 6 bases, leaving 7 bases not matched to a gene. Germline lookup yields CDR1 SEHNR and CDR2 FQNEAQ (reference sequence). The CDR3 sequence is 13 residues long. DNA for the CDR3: TGTGCCAGTGATACTAGCGGGAGTGGCGAGCAGTACTTC. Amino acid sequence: CASDTSGSGEQYF.

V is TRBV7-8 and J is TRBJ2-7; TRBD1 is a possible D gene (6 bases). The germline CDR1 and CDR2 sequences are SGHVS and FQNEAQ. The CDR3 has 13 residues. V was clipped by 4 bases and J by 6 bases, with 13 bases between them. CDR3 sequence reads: CASSWGRTAEQYF. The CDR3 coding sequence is TGTGCCAGCAGCTGGGGCAGGACAGCCGAGCAGTACTTC.

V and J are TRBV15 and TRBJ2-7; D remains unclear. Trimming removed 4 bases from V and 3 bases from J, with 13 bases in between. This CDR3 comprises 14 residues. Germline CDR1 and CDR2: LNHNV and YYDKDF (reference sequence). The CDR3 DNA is TGTGCCACCAGCATAATCGGGCGCCACTACGAGCAGTACTTC. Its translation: CATSIIGRHYEQYF.

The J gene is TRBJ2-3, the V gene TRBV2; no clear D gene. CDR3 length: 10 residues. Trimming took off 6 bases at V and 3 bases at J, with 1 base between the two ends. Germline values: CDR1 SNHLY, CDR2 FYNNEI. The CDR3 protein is CASRTDTQYF. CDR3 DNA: TGTGCCAGCAGAACAGATACGCAGTATTTT.

Here the CDR3 DNA reads TGTGCCAGCGGACGGACAGCTCAGAATGAAAAACTGTTTTTT. Protein sequence: CASGRTAQNEKLFF. The chain couples TRBV2 to TRBJ1-4; D perhaps matches TRBD1 (6 bases). The CDR3 totals 14 residues. Germline CDR1 and CDR2: SNHLY and FYNNEI. V was clipped by 8 bases and J by 5 bases, with 15 bases between them.

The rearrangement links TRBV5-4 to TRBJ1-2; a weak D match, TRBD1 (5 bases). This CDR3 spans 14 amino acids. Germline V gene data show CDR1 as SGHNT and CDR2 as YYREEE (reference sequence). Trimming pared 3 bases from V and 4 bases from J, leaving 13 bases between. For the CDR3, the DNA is TGTGCCAGCAGCTCAGGGTCGGGGCGCTATGGCTACACCTTC. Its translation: CASSSGSGRYGYTF.

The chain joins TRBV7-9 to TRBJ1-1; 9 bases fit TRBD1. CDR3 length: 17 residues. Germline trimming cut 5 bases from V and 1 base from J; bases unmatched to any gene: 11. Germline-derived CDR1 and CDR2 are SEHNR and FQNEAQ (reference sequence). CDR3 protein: CASSITGGYQGNTEAFF. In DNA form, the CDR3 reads TGTGCCAGCAGCATCACAGGGGGCTATCAGGGGAACACTGAAGCTTTCTTT. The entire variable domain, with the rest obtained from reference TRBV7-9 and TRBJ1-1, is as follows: DTGVSQNPRHKITKRGQNVTFRCDPISEHNRLYWYRQTLGQGPEFLTYFQNEAQLEKSRLLSDRFSAERPKGSFSTLEIQRTEQGDSAMYLCASSITGGYQGNTEAFFGQGTRLTVV.

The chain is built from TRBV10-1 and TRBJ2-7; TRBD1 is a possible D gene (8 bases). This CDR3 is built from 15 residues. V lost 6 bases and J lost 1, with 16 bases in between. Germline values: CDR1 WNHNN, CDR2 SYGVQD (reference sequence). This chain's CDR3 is CASSDYRGGSYEQYF. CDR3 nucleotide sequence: TGCGCCAGCAGCGACTACAGGGGGGGATCCTACGAGCAGTACTTC.